The 2 T cell receptor beta chains given below trace back to one sample, sequenced in a study of blood T cell repertoires in COVID-19. Generated by immunoSEQ multiplex PCR, the TCRdb table keeps only in-frame clones and is missing some. The sample carries about 200,000 clones, around 83% recorded once. Sequencing was performed on peripheral blood. The source is an elderly woman with acute or convalescent COVID-19.

The chain uses TRBV2 and TRBJ2-6; 11 bases match TRBD2. This CDR3 is 17 amino acids long. The junction had 6 bases not matched to a gene; V was cut back by 8 bases and J by 0 bases. CDR1 is SNHLY, CDR2 FYNNEI, per germline. The CDR3 nucleotides are TGTGCCAGCCTCCAACTAGCGGGGGACTCTGGGGCCAACGTCCTGACTTTC. This gives the protein CASLQLAGDSGANVLTF.

The rearrangement joins TRBV7-2 to TRBJ2-7, with TRBD2 identical over 7 bases. After removal of 1 base from V and 3 bases from J, the junction contained 6 bases not matched to a gene. There are 15 residues in the CDR3. CDR1 is SGHTA and CDR2 is FQGNSA in the germline V gene. The CDR3 nucleotides are TGTGCCAGCAGCTTAGGTCCGGGAGGTATCTACGAGCAGTACTTC. Its protein is CASSLGPGGIYEQYF.